Listed below are T cell receptor beta chains from one sample, sequenced in a study of Ad26.COV2.S vaccination and SARS-CoV-2 variants. Profiling relied on immunoSEQ multiplex PCR, and the TCRdb table lists in-frame clones only, not all of them. The sample shows hundreds of thousands of clones, approximately 88% of them seen only once. The material was peripheral blood, obtained in a trial of Ad26.COV2.S vaccine versus placebo. The receptors come from a person aged 18-60 years who received the Ad26.COV2.S COVID-19 vaccine or a placebo. Each CDR3 is given without its conserved first and last residue. Fields, in order: V gene, J gene, D gene, CDR3 protein. D genes are given only for firm matches.

v_gene: TRBV7-2; j_gene: TRBJ2-2; d_gene: .; CDR3aa: ASSTRGTGELF
v_gene: TRBV10-1; j_gene: TRBJ2-3; d_gene: .; CDR3aa: ASSGTGTPQRAQY
v_gene: TRBV11-1; j_gene: TRBJ1-4; d_gene: .; CDR3aa: ASSLHTAVRSEKLF
v_gene: TRBV6-2/TRBV6-3; j_gene: TRBJ2-7; d_gene: TRBD1; CDR3aa: ASSSWQGANYEQY
v_gene: TRBV19; j_gene: TRBJ2-3; d_gene: TRBD2; CDR3aa: ASSRAGTSGSTDTQY
v_gene: TRBV7-2; j_gene: TRBJ1-2; d_gene: TRBD1; CDR3aa: ASSPTGGGFFGYT
v_gene: TRBV6-5; j_gene: TRBJ2-3; d_gene: TRBD2; CDR3aa: ASSYWTSGTTDTQY
v_gene: TRBV30; j_gene: TRBJ2-7; d_gene: .; CDR3aa: AGGWTGKQY
v_gene: TRBV29-1; j_gene: TRBJ1-1; d_gene: .; CDR3aa: SVGGFATEAF
v_gene: TRBV18; j_gene: TRBJ2-1; d_gene: TRBD2; CDR3aa: ASSTSGTSGTYNEQF
v_gene: TRBV5-1; j_gene: TRBJ1-1; d_gene: .; CDR3aa: ASSQEQENTEAF
v_gene: TRBV7-9; j_gene: TRBJ1-2; d_gene: TRBD1; CDR3aa: ASSSTGNGYT
v_gene: TRBV5-4; j_gene: TRBJ1-2; d_gene: .; CDR3aa: ASSTDSLYGYT
v_gene: TRBV7-9; j_gene: TRBJ2-5; d_gene: .; CDR3aa: ASSSRVQGTQY
v_gene: TRBV3-1/TRBV3-2; j_gene: TRBJ2-3; d_gene: .; CDR3aa: ASSQIRDTQY
v_gene: TRBV4-3; j_gene: TRBJ1-1; d_gene: .; CDR3aa: ASSQGEHLNTEAF
v_gene: TRBV25-1; j_gene: TRBJ2-7; d_gene: TRBD1; CDR3aa: ASSEFFGTGGYEQY
v_gene: TRBV5-4; j_gene: TRBJ2-5; d_gene: .; CDR3aa: ASSLLKETQY
v_gene: TRBV27; j_gene: TRBJ2-4; d_gene: TRBD1; CDR3aa: ASSFDRGNIQY
v_gene: TRBV7-3; j_gene: TRBJ2-3; d_gene: TRBD2; CDR3aa: ASSPRGLAGTSTDTQY
v_gene: TRBV12-5; j_gene: TRBJ2-2; d_gene: TRBD1; CDR3aa: ASGLGDSKNTGELF
v_gene: TRBV6-6; j_gene: TRBJ1-1; d_gene: TRBD1; CDR3aa: ASSYWQGANTEAF
v_gene: TRBV4-1; j_gene: TRBJ1-5; d_gene: .; CDR3aa: ASSQDYDRYSNQPQH
v_gene: TRBV30; j_gene: TRBJ2-7; d_gene: TRBD1; CDR3aa: AWRGFGTGTYEQY
v_gene: TRBV15; j_gene: TRBJ1-2; d_gene: .; CDR3aa: ATSRDRAGSYGYT
v_gene: TRBV3-1/TRBV3-2; j_gene: TRBJ2-3; d_gene: .; CDR3aa: ASSSTGDTQY
v_gene: TRBV27; j_gene: TRBJ1-5; d_gene: .; CDR3aa: ASSLFGGGQPQH
v_gene: TRBV5-1; j_gene: TRBJ2-7; d_gene: .; CDR3aa: ASSGAYEQY
v_gene: TRBV7-8; j_gene: TRBJ2-7; d_gene: .; CDR3aa: ASSPRSGPYEQY
v_gene: TRBV18; j_gene: TRBJ1-5; d_gene: .; CDR3aa: ASSPWRDQPQH
v_gene: TRBV19; j_gene: TRBJ1-1; d_gene: .; CDR3aa: ASTPRANTEAF
v_gene: TRBV9; j_gene: TRBJ2-2; d_gene: TRBD2; CDR3aa: ASSVEEGLAGVTGELF
v_gene: TRBV11-2; j_gene: TRBJ2-7; d_gene: .; CDR3aa: ASSPPRGYEQY
v_gene: TRBV5-1; j_gene: TRBJ1-2; d_gene: .; CDR3aa: ASSDDGNNYGYT
v_gene: TRBV18; j_gene: TRBJ2-7; d_gene: .; CDR3aa: ASSRRDSSYEQY
v_gene: TRBV3-1/TRBV3-2; j_gene: TRBJ2-3; d_gene: .; CDR3aa: ASSLRDPDTQY
v_gene: TRBV11-3; j_gene: TRBJ2-7; d_gene: .; CDR3aa: ASSSGAAWSNEQY
v_gene: TRBV6-5; j_gene: TRBJ2-2; d_gene: TRBD2; CDR3aa: ASRRLAANTGELF
v_gene: TRBV6-4; j_gene: TRBJ1-6; d_gene: .; CDR3aa: ASSSGTYNSPLH
v_gene: TRBV11-2; j_gene: TRBJ2-7; d_gene: TRBD1; CDR3aa: ASSPPNRGSYEQY
v_gene: TRBV5-1; j_gene: TRBJ2-5; d_gene: TRBD2; CDR3aa: ASSFSGGQETQY
v_gene: TRBV19; j_gene: TRBJ2-7; d_gene: .; CDR3aa: AAGPRGSYEQY